The 19 T cell receptor beta chains given below trace back to one sample, sequenced in a study of Graves' ophthalmopathy and Graves' hyperthyroidism. RNA transcripts yielded amplified TCR beta CDR3 regions. The first round was an RT-PCR with HTBI primers, and the second round was a multiplex PCR. TCRdb ran MiXCR on the multiplex PCR reads and lists one entry per CDR3 protein. The sample carries approximately 460,000 distinct CDR3 sequences, approximately 15% recorded once. Sequencing input: blood. These TCRs come from a woman aged 25 to 45 with Graves' ophthalmopathy.

A note on this clonotype: This CDR3 fails to terminate in the conserved phenylalanine or tryptophan, so it likely reflects a read error. This chain uses TRBV7-3 with TRBJ1-1; D is undetermined. The CDR3 is 15 residues long. V was clipped by 2 bases and J by 4 bases, with 14 bases between them. Germline lookup yields CDR1 SGHTA and CDR2 FQGTGA. In DNA form, the CDR3 reads TGTGCCAGCAGCTTACTCCCAGGCTCGGGCACTGAAGCTTTCTCT. Its translation is CASSLLPGSGTEAFS.

This clonotype was seen repeatedly, ten times or more. This chain uses TRBV11-2 with TRBJ2-2; TRBD2 matches 7 bases. The CDR3 spans 15 residues. V shed 7 bases, J shed 4 bases, and the junction held 9 bases outside the gene matches. Germline lookup yields CDR1 SGHAT and CDR2 FQNNGV. CDR3 loop: CASKAGGISTGELFF. The CDR3 DNA is TGTGCCAGCAAAGCCGGGGGGATCAGCACCGGGGAGCTGTTTTTT.

This clonotype was seen many times. The chain employs TRBV28 and TRBJ2-5; 10 nucleotides agree with TRBD1. Germline V gene data show CDR1 as MDHEN and CDR2 as SYDVKM. V dropped 5 bases and J dropped 5; count of bases not matched to a gene: 5. CDR3 size: 14 residues. The CDR3 sequence: CASSTGQGMETQYF. CDR3 DNA: TGTGCCAGCAGTACGGGACAGGGGATGGAGACCCAGTACTTC.

This clonotype has just a few counts. The V gene is TRBV13, the J gene TRBJ2-2; no firm D call. The CDR3 spans 17 residues. The V end lost 3 bases, the J end lost 1 base, and 15 bases lay between the germline ends. The V gene's germline CDR1 is PRHDT and CDR2 FYEKMQ (reference sequence). CDR3: CASSFSSLPENTGELFF. As DNA, the CDR3 is TGTGCCAGCAGCTTTTCGTCGCTACCCGAGAACACCGGGGAGCTGTTTTTT. The whole variable domain, filled in from reference TRBV13 and TRBJ2-2, reads AAGVIQSPRHLIKEKRETATLKCYPIPRHDTVYWYQQGPGQDPQFLISFYEKMQSDKGSIPDRFSAQQFSDYHSELNMSSLELGDSALYFCASSFSSLPENTGELFFGEGSRLTVL.

In this sample, this clonotype turned up many times. The chain uses TRBV14 and TRBJ2-5; weak D call: TRBD1 (6 bases). The CDR3 runs to 14 residues. Germline CDR1 and CDR2: SGHDN and FVKESK. Trimming pared 3 bases from V and 5 bases from J, leaving 13 bases between. The CDR3 DNA is TGTGCCAGCAGCCAGAAGGGACACCGGGAGACCCAGTACTTC. Protein sequence: CASSQKGHRETQYF. The whole variable domain, remainder taken from reference TRBV14 and TRBJ2-5, is EAGVTQFPSHSVIEKGQTVTLRCDPISGHDNLYWYRRVMGKEIKFLLHFVKESKQDESGMPNNRFLAERTGGTYSTLKVQPAELEDSGVYFCASSQKGHRETQYFGPGTRLLVL.

This clonotype was recorded at least ten times. The rearrangement joins TRBV6-1 to TRBJ2-2; tentative D call: TRBD1 (6 bases). Germline V lookup: CDR1 MNHNS, CDR2 SASEGT. Trimming shortened V by 6 bases and J by 6 bases, and 17 bases separated the two germline ends. The CDR3 is made up of 15 amino acids. CDR3 loop: CASRPDSRTAGELFF. The DNA of the CDR3 is TGTGCCAGCAGGCCGGACAGTCGAACGGCCGGGGAGCTGTTTTTT.

The chain employs TRBV15 and TRBJ2-7, with D perhaps TRBD2 (5 bases). V lost 5 bases and J 7 bases, leaving 15 bases between the germline ends. Germline CDR1 is LNHNV and CDR2 is YYDKDF (reference sequence). The CDR3 totals 13 residues. Here the CDR3 DNA reads TGTGCCACCAGCCTCATAGCCGGGGAGGAGCAGTACTTC. It translates to CATSLIAGEEQYF. The variable domain in full, with the rest retrieved from reference TRBV15 and TRBJ2-7, is DAMVIQNPRYQVTQFGKPVTLSCSQTLNHNVMYWYQQKSSQAPKLLFHYYDKDFNNEADTPDNFQSRRPNTSFCFLDIRSPGLGDTAMYLCATSLIAGEEQYFGPGTRLTVT.

CDR3 in amino acids: CASSFGGQAEAFF. The DNA for the CDR3 is TGCGCCAGCAGCTTTGGGGGACAGGCTGAAGCTTTCTTT. The chain combines TRBV5-1 with TRBJ1-1, with TRBD1 identical over 8 bases. The junction had 3 bases not matched to a gene; V was cut back by 2 bases and J by 6 bases. CDR3 size: 13 residues. Germline V gives CDR1 SGHRS, CDR2 YFSETQ. Based on the CDR3 plus reference TRBV5-1 and TRBJ1-1, the full variable domain is KAGVTQTPRYLIKTRGQQVTLSCSPISGHRSVSWYQQTPGQGLQFLFEYFSETQRNKGNFPGRFSGRQFSNSRSEMNVSTLELGDSALYLCASSFGGQAEAFFGQGTRLTVV.

This clonotype came up many times. This chain connects TRBV10-1 to TRBJ2-2; TRBD2 aligns across 7 bases. CDR1 WNHNN and CDR2 SYGVQD come from the germline V gene (reference sequence). The CDR3 length is 14 residues. CDR3 bases: TGCGCGGGCTGGGGACTATGTTTCTCCGGGGAGCTGTTTTTT. Residues: CAGWGLCFSGELFF.

At least ten counts were recorded for this clonotype. This sequence joins TRBV11-1 and TRBJ1-1, with D possibly matching TRBD1 (6 bases). The CDR3 loop spans 16 amino acids. CDR1 and CDR2 from the germline V gene are SGHAT and FQDESV (reference sequence). V lost 2 bases to trimming and J lost 0 bases, with 13 bases between them. CDR3 nucleotides: TGTGCCAGCAGCTTAAGGGGGACGGGGATGAACACTGAAGCTTTCTTT. It translates to CASSLRGTGMNTEAFF.

Many counts were recorded for this clonotype. The chain recombines TRBV12-3 or TRBV12-4 with TRBJ1-5, with D tentatively TRBD1 (5 bases). V was trimmed by 3 bases and J by 0 bases, leaving 9 bases between them. CDR3 length: 15 residues. CDR3: CASSLGDYSNQPQHF. CDR3 coding DNA: TGTGCCAGCAGTTTGGGGGATTATAGCAATCAGCCCCAGCATTTT.

V and J are TRBV12-3 or TRBV12-4 and TRBJ1-2; D is possibly TRBD1 (6 bases). CDR3 length: 13 residues. The ends were cut back, 1 base at V and 6 bases at J, with 9 bases in the middle. The CDR3 spells CASSLDRAHGYTF. The DNA of the CDR3 is TGTGCCAGCAGTTTAGACAGGGCCCATGGCTACACCTTC.

This clonotype has more than one count but fewer than ten. The chain employs TRBV25-1 and TRBJ2-2; TRBD1 aligns across 10 bases. Trimming removed 4 bases from V and 4 bases from J; junction bases left unmatched: 6. This CDR3 has 16 amino acids. Germline V gives CDR1 MGHDK, CDR2 SYGVNS. The CDR3 coding sequence is TGTGCCAGCAGTGCCCAGACAGGGGGCATCACCGGGGAGCTGTTTTTT. Its protein is CASSAQTGGITGELFF. Together with reference TRBV25-1 and TRBJ2-2, the CDR3 gives the full variable domain: EADIYQTPRYLVIGTGKKITLECSQTMGHDKMYWYQQDPGMELHLIHYSYGVNSTEKGDLSSESTVSRIRTEHFPLTLESARPSHTSQYLCASSAQTGGITGELFFGEGSRLTVL.

This clonotype has a count of ten or more. The chain has TRBV20-1 and TRBJ2-5; 13 bases fit TRBD2. This CDR3 is built from 16 residues. CDR1 is DFQATT, CDR2 SNEGSKA, per germline (reference sequence). V trimming: 3 bases; J trimming: 4 bases; junction bases outside the gene matches: 8. This CDR3 reads CSASQLAGGIGETQYF. The CDR3 bases are TGCAGTGCTAGTCAACTAGCGGGGGGGATAGGAGAGACCCAGTACTTC.

This clonotype was counted many times. As the CDR3 is not closed by the conserved phenylalanine or tryptophan, this likely results from a read error. The rearrangement joins TRBV27 to TRBJ2-7; possible D gene TRBD1, 5 bases. V was trimmed by 0 bases and J by 7 bases, leaving 13 bases between them. Germline loops: CDR1 MNHEY, CDR2 SMNVEV (reference sequence). This CDR3 has 14 amino acids. In DNA form, the CDR3 reads TGTGCCAGCAGTTTATCGAAGACAGCTAAGGAGCAGTACCTC. This gives the protein CASSLSKTAKEQYL.

The table lists this clonotype with a few counts. The CDR3 spells CASSPDRTTEAFF. Here the CDR3 DNA reads TGCGCCAGCAGCCCGGACAGGACCACTGAAGCTTTCTTT. The genes are TRBV5-1 and TRBJ1-1; 7 bases are a match to TRBD1. This CDR3 has 13 residues. V was pared by 4 bases and J by 4 bases, with 4 bases of the junction left unmatched. Germline V gene data show CDR1 as SGHRS and CDR2 as YFSETQ. The full variable domain, rest sourced from reference TRBV5-1 and TRBJ1-1, is KAGVTQTPRYLIKTRGQQVTLSCSPISGHRSVSWYQQTPGQGLQFLFEYFSETQRNKGNFPGRFSGRQFSNSRSEMNVSTLELGDSALYLCASSPDRTTEAFFGQGTRLTVV.

V gene TRBV13 combines with J gene TRBJ2-7, with D possibly being TRBD2 (5 bases). Trimming shortened V by 6 bases and J by 8 bases, and 20 bases separated the two germline ends. The CDR3 has 14 amino acids. Germline CDR1 is PRHDT and CDR2 is FYEKMQ (reference sequence). The CDR3 loop reads CASSSEGDRAKQYF. Here the CDR3 DNA reads TGTGCCAGCAGTTCCGAGGGTGACCGCGCGAAGCAGTACTTC.

This clonotype appeared many times. CDR3 sequence reads: CASSFSQLNTEAFF. CDR3 bases: TGTGCCAGCAGTTTCTCCCAGCTTAACACTGAAGCTTTCTTT. The V call is TRBV12-3 or TRBV12-4, the J call TRBJ1-1; D not certain. The CDR3 runs to 14 residues. The V end was cut by 3 bases, the J end by 2 bases, with 10 bases between.

The rearrangement joins TRBV28 to TRBJ1-3, with D hard to call. Germline-derived CDR1 and CDR2 are MDHEN and SYDVKM. Trimming took 11 bases from V and 0 from J, leaving 11 bases between them. The CDR3 contains 13 residues. CDR3 residues: CASRQYSGNTIYF. CDR3 sequence (DNA): TGTGCCTCAAGGCAGTACTCTGGAAACACCATATATTTT. The variable domain in full, completed from reference TRBV28 and TRBJ1-3, reads DVKVTQSSRYLVKRTGEKVFLECVQDMDHENMFWYRQDPGLGLRLIYFSYDVKMKEKGDIPEGYSVSREKKERFSLILESASTNQTSMYLCASRQYSGNTIYFGEGSWLTVV.